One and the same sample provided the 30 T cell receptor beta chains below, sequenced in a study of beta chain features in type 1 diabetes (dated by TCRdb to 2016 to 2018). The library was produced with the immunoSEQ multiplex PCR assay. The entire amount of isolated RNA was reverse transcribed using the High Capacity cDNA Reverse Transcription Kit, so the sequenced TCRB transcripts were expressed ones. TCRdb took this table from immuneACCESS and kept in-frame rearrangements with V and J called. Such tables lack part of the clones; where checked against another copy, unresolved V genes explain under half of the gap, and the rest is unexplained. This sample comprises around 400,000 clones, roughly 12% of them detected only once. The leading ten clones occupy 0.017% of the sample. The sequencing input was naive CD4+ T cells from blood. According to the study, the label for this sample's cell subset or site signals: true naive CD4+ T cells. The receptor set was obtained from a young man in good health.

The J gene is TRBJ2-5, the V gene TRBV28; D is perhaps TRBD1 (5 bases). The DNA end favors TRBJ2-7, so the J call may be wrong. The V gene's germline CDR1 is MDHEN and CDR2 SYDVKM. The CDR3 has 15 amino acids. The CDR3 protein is CASSLALTVHYEQYF. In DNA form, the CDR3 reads TGTGCCAGCAGTTTGGCCCTGACAGTCCACTACGAGCAGTACTTC.

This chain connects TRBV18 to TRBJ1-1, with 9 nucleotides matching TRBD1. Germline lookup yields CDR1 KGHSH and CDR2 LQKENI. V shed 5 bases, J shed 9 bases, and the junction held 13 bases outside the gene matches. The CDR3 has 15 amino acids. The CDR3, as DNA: TGTGCCAGCTCAAACCGGGACAGGGACAACGGGAAAGCTTTCTTT. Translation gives CASSNRDRDNGKAFF.

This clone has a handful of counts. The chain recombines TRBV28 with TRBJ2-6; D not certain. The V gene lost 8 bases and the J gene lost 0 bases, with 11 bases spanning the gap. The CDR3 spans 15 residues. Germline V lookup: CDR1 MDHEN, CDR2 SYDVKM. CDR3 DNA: TGTGCCAGCCTTAATTCTCTCTCTGGGGCCAACGTCCTGACTTTC. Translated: CASLNSLSGANVLTF. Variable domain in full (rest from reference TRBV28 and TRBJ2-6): DVKVTQSSRYLVKRTGEKVFLECVQDMDHENMFWYRQDPGLGLRLIYFSYDVKMKEKGDIPEGYSVSREKKERFSLILESASTNQTSMYLCASLNSLSGANVLTFGAGSRLTVL.

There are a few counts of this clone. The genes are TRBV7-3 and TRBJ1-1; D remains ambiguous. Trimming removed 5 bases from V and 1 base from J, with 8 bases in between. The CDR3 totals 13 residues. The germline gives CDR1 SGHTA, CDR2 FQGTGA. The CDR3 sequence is CASSTHGNTEAFF. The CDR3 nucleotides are TGTGCCAGCAGCACGCACGGGAACACTGAAGCTTTCTTT. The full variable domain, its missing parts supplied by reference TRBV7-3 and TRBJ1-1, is GAGVSQTPSNKVTEKGKYVELRCDPISGHTALYWYRQSLGQGPEFLIYFQGTGAADDSGLPNDRFFAVRPEGSVSTLKIQRTERGDSAVYLCASSTHGNTEAFFGQGTRLTVV.

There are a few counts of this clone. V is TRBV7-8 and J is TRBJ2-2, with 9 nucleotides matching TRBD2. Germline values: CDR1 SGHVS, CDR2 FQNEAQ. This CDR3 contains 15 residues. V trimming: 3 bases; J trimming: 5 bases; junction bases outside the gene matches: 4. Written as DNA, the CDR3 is TGTGCCAGCAGCTTCGGCGGGAGGGGGACCGGGGAGCTGTTTTTT. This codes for CASSFGGRGTGELFF.

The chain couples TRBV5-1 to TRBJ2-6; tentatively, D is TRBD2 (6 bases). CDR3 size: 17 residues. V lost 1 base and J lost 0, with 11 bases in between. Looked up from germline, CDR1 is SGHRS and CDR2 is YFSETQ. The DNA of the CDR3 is TGCGCCAGCAGCTTGCTCGGAGGGGACTCTGGGGCCAACGTCCTGACTTTC. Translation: CASSLLGGDSGANVLTF. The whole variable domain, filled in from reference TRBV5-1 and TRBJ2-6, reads KAGVTQTPRYLIKTRGQQVTLSCSPISGHRSVSWYQQTPGQGLQFLFEYFSETQRNKGNFPGRFSGRQFSNSRSEMNVSTLELGDSALYLCASSLLGGDSGANVLTFGAGSRLTVL.

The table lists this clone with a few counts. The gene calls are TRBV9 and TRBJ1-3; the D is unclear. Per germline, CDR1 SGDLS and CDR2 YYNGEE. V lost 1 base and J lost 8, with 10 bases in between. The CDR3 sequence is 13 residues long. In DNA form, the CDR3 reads TGTGCCAGCAGCGTATTGGAGGGTCACACCATATATTTT. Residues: CASSVLEGHTIYF.

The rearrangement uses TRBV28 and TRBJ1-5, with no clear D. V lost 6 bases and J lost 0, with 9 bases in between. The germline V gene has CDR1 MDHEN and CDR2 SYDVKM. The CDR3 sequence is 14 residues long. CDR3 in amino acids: CASSADYSNQPQHF. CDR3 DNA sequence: TGTGCCAGCAGCGCGGACTATAGCAATCAGCCCCAGCATTTT.

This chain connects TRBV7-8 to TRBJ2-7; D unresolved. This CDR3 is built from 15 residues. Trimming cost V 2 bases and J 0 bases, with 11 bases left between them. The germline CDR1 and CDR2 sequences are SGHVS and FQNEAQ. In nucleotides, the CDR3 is TGTGCCAGCAGCTTATGGGCGCAAGTCTCCTACGAGCAGTACTTC. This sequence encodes CASSLWAQVSYEQYF.

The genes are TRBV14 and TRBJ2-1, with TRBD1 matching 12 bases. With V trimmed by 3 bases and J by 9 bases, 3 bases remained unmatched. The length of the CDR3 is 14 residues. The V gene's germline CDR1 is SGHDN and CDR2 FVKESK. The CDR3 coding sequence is TGTGCCAGCAGCCAGGGACAGGGGGCAGTTGAGCAGTTCTTC. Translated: CASSQGQGAVEQFF.

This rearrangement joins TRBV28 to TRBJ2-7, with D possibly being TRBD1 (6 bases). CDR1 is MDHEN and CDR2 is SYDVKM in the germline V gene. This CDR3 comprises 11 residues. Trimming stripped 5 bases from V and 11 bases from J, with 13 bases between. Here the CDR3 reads CASSQQGFEYF. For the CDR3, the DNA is TGTGCCAGCAGTCAACAGGGTTTTGAGTACTTC. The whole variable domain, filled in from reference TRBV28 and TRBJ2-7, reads DVKVTQSSRYLVKRTGEKVFLECVQDMDHENMFWYRQDPGLGLRLIYFSYDVKMKEKGDIPEGYSVSREKKERFSLILESASTNQTSMYLCASSQQGFEYFGPGTRLTVT.

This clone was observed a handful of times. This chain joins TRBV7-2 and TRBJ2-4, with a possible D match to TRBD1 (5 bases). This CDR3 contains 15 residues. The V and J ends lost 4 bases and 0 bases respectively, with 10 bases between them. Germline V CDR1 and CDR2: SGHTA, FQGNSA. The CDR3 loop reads CASSWGQLAKNIQYF. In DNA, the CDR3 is TGTGCCAGCAGCTGGGGCCAGCTAGCCAAAAACATTCAGTACTTC. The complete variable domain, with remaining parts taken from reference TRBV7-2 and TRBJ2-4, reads GAGVSQSPSNKVTEKGKDVELRCDPISGHTALYWYRQSLGQGLEFLIYFQGNSAPDKSGLPSDRFSAERTGGSVSTLTIQRTQQEDSAVYLCASSWGQLAKNIQYFGAGTRLSVL.

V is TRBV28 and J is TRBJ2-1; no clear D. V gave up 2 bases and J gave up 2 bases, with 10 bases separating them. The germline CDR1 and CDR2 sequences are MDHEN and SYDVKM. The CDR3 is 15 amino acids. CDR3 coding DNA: TGTGCCAGCAGTTTAATGGCACACACCTACAATGAGCAGTTCTTC. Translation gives CASSLMAHTYNEQFF.

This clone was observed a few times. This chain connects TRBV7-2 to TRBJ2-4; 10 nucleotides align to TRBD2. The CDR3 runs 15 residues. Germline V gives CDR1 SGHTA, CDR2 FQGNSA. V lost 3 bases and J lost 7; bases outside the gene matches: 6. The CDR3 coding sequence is TGTGCCAGCAGCTTCCGAGCGGGGGGGCCGAACATTCAGTACTTC. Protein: CASSFRAGGPNIQYF. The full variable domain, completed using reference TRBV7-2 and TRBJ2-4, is GAGVSQSPSNKVTEKGKDVELRCDPISGHTALYWYRQSLGQGLEFLIYFQGNSAPDKSGLPSDRFSAERTGGSVSTLTIQRTQQEDSAVYLCASSFRAGGPNIQYFGAGTRLSVL.

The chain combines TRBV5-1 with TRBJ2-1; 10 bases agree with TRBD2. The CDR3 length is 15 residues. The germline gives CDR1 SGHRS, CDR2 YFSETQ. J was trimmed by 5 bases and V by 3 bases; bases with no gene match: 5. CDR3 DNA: TGCGCCAGCAGCTCAAGGACTAGCGGCCACAATGAGCAGTTCTTC. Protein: CASSSRTSGHNEQFF.

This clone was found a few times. The CDR3 protein is CASSQDARVLDGYTF. The DNA of the CDR3 is TGCGCCAGCAGCCAAGATGCCAGGGTGTTGGATGGCTACACCTTC. The rearrangement links TRBV4-3 to TRBJ1-2, with a weak D call TRBD1 (5 bases). In germline, CDR1 is LGHNA, CDR2 YSLEER. The CDR3 has 15 residues. V gave up 0 bases and J gave up 6 bases, with 14 bases separating them.

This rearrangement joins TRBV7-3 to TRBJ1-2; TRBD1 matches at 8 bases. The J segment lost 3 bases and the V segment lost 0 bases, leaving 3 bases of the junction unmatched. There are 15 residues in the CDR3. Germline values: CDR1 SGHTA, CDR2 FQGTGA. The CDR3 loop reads CASSLTAGGHYGYTF. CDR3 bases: TGTGCCAGCAGCTTAACAGCAGGGGGCCACTATGGCTACACCTTC.

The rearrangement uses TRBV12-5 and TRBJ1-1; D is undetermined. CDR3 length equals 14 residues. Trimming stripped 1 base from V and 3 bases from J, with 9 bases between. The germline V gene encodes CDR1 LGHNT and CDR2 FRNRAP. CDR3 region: CASGLGVRDTEAFF. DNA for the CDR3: TGTGCTAGTGGTTTGGGAGTTCGCGACACTGAAGCTTTCTTT.

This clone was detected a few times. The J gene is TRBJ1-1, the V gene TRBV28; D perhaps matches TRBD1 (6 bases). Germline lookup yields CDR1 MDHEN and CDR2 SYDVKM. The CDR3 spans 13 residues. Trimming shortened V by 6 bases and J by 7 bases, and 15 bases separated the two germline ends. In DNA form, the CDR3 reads TGTGCCAGCAGGCCATCGACAGGAAATGAAGCTTTCTTT. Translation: CASRPSTGNEAFF.

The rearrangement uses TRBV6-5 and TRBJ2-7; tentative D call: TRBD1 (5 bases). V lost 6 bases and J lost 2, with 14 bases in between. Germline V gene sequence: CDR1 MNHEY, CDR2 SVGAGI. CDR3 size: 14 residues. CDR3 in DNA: TGTGCCAGCAGCCGAACGACAGAGCCCTACGAGCAGTACTTC. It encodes CASSRTTEPYEQYF.

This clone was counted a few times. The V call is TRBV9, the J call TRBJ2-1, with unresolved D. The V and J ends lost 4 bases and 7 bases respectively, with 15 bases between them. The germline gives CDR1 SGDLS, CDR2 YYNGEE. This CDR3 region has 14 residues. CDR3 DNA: TGTGCCAGCAGCCCCATAGTTATCGCGAATGAGCAGTTCTTC. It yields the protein CASSPIVIANEQFF. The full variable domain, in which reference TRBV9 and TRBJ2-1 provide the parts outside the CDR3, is DSGVTQTPKHLITATGQRVTLRCSPRSGDLSVYWYQQSLDQGLQFLIQYYNGEERAKGNILERFSAQQFPDLHSELNLSSLELGDSALYFCASSPIVIANEQFFGPGTRLTVL.

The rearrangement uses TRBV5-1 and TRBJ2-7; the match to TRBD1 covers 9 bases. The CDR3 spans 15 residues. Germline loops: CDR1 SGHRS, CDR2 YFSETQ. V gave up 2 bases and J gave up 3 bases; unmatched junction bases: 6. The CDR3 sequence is CASSFTTGGYYEQYF. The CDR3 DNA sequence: TGCGCCAGCAGCTTTACGACAGGGGGGTACTACGAGCAGTACTTC.

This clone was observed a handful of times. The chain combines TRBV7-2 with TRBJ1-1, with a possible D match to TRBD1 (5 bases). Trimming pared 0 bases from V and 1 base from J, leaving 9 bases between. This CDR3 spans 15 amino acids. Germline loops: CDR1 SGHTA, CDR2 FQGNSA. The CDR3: CASSLAQGRNTEAFF. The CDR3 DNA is TGTGCCAGCAGCTTAGCGCAGGGTCGGAACACTGAAGCTTTCTTT.

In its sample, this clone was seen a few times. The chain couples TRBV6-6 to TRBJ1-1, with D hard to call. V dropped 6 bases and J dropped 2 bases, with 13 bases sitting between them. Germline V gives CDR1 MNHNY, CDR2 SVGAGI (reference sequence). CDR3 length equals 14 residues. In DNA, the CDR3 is TGTGCCAGCAGCTACGACTACATAAACACTGAAGCTTTCTTT. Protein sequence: CASSYDYINTEAFF.

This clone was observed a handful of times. DNA for the CDR3: TGTGCCAGCAGTTCCGGGACTAGCGGGGTCACCGGGGAGCTGTTTTTT. Translating it yields CASSSGTSGVTGELFF. This chain links TRBV28 with TRBJ2-2, with TRBD2 matching over 13 bases. The CDR3 totals 16 residues. Germline V gene data show CDR1 as MDHEN and CDR2 as SYDVKM. Trimming at V came to 4 bases and at J to 4 bases, leaving 3 bases not matched to a gene.

CDR3 region: CASRGSGTYEQYF. The CDR3 bases are TGTGCCTCAAGGGGTAGCGGGACCTACGAGCAGTACTTC. The chain employs TRBV30 and TRBJ2-7; TRBD2 aligns across 8 bases. The length of the CDR3 is 13 residues. From germline, CDR1 is GTSNPN and CDR2 SVGIG (reference sequence). With 7 bases clipped from V and 2 bases from J, the junction kept 7 bases outside the gene matches.

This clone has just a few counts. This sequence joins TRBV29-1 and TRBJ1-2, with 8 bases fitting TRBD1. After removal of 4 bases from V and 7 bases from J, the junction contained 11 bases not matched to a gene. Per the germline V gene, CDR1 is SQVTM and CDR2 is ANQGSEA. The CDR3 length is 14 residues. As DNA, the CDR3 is TGCAGCGTTGCCCTGGGACTCACAGGGGGTGGCTACACCTTC. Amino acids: CSVALGLTGGGYTF.

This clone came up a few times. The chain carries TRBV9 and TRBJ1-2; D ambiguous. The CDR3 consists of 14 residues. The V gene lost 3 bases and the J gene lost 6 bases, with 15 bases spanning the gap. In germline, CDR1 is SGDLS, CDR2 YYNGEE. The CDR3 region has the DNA TGTGCCAGCAGCGAGGCGGGCAGGATGAATGGCTACACCTTC. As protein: CASSEAGRMNGYTF.

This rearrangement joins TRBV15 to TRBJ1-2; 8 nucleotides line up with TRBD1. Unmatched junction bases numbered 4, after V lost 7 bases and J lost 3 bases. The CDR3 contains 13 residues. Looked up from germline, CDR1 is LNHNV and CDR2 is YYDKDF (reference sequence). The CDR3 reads CATTRTGYYGYTF. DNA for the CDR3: TGTGCCACCACTAGGACAGGGTACTATGGCTACACCTTC.

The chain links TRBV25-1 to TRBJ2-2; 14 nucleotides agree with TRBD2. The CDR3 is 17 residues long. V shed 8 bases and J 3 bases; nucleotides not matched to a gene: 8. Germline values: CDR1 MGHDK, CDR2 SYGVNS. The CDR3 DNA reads TGTGCCAGCGCCGGGACTAGCGGGAGTGTCGACACCGGGGAGCTGTTTTTT. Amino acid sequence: CASAGTSGSVDTGELFF.